This T cell receptor (beta chain) was retrieved from a study of blood T cell repertoires in COVID-19. Study as a whole: Acute and convalescent COVID-19 specimens originated in the United States, Italy and Spain. In each case, the material was cDNA or gDNA derived from T cells, B-cell-depleted T cells, or PBMCs.

Original processing methods: Nucleated cell counts were estimated from reference gene primer amplification. Clones were read by immunoSEQ multiplex PCR, and TCRdb kept only the in-frame ones, dropping some. From that table come the V and J calls and clone size; the DNA was used to work out D and trimming. In the table there are some 260,000 clones, around 82% of which are singletons. Source material: peripheral blood. The sequence was obtained from a woman of 80 years or more with active or convalescent COVID-19.

Here the CDR3 reads CASSLGQDFGYTF. The CDR3 nucleotides are TGTGCCAGCAGCTTAGGACAGGACTTTGGCTACACCTTC. This chain joins TRBV7-8 and TRBJ1-2, with D tentatively TRBD1 (6 bases). V was cut by 1 base and J by 7 bases, with 10 bases left in between. Per the germline V gene, CDR1 is SGHVS and CDR2 is FQNEAQ. The CDR3 loop spans 13 amino acids.